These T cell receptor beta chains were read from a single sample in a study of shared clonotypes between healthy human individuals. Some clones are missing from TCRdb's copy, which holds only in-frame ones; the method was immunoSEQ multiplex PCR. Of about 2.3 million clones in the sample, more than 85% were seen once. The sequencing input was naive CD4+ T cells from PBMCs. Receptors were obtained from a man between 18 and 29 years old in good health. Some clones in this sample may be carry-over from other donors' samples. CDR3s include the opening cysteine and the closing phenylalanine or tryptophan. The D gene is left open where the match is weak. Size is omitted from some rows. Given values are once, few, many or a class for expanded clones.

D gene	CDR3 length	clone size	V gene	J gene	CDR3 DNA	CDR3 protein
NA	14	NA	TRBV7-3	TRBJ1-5	TGTGCCAGCAGCTTAATCAGGCGCAATCAGCCCCAGCATTTT	CASSLIRRNQPQHF
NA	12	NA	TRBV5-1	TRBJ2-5	TGCGCCAGCAGCTTAGACGCAGGGGCTACTCACTTC	CASSLDAGATHF
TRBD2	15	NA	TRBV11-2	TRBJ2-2	TGTGCCAGCAGCGGACTAGTTCCGAACACCGGGGAGCTGTTTTTT	CASSGLVPNTGELFF
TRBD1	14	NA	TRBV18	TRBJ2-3	TGTGCCAGCTCGCGGACAGGGCACACAGATACGCAGTATTTT	CASSRTGHTDTQYF
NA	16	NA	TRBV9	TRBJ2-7	TGTGCCAGCAGCGTAGCTCCCCGCGGGGCAGGGTCCGAGCAGTACTTC	CASSVAPRGAGSEQYF
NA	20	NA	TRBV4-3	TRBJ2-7	TGCGCCAGCAGCCAAGGTTATCAGGTGGGGGGTGTACAACCAACCTACGAGCAGTACTTC	CASSQGYQVGGVQPTYEQYF
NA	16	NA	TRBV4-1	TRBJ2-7	TGCGCCAGCAGCCCCCCCACCCAGGGCACTACCAACGAGCAGTACTTC	CASSPPTQGTTNEQYF
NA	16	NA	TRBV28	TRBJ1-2	TGTGCCAGCAGCTTAGGACCGGTAAGCGCGGTCTATGGCTACACCTTC	CASSLGPVSAVYGYTF
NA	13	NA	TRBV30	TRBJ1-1	TGTGCCTGGAGTAAAAACATGAACACTGAAGCTTTCTTT	CAWSKNMNTEAFF
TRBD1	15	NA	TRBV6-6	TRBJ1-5	TGTGCCAGCAGCTTTCGACAGGGCCGCAATCAGCCCCAGCATTTT	CASSFRQGRNQPQHF
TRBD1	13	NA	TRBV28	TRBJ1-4	TGTGCCAGCAGTTTAAATCAGGGGGCGGGACTGTTTTTT	CASSLNQGAGLFF
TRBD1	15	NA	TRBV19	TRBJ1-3	TGTGCCAGTAGTACCGACGACAGGGCGGGAAACACCATATATTTT	CASSTDDRAGNTIYF
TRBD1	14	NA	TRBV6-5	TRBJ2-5	TGTGCCAGCCGTGGGACAGGGGGAGGAGAGACCCAGTACTTC	CASRGTGGGETQYF
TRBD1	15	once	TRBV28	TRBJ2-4	TGTGCCAGCAGTTCACTTGGGACAGGAGAAAACATTCAGTACTTC	CASSSLGTGENIQYF
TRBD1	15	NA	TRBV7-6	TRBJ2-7	TGTGCCAGCAGCTTAGCGGGACAGGGGAGTTACGAGCAGTACTTC	CASSLAGQGSYEQYF
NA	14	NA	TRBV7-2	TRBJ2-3	TGTGCCAGCAGCGGGCGAACAGGGTCCGATACGCAGTATTTT	CASSGRTGSDTQYF
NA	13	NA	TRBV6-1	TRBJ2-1	TGTGCCATGGGGGCAGGGGCTTACAATGAGCAGTTCTTC	CAMGAGAYNEQFF
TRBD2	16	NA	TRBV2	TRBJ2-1	TGTGCCAGCAGTGACGTTACCGGACTAGACTACAATGAGCAGTTCTTC	CASSDVTGLDYNEQFF
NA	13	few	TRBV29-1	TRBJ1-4	TGCAGCGTTGTGAGTTCCGGGAATGAAAAACTGTTTTTT	CSVVSSGNEKLFF
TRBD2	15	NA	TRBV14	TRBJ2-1	TGTGCCAGCAGCCGGGCTGGGGGGGTCTACAATGAGCAGTTCTTC	CASSRAGGVYNEQFF
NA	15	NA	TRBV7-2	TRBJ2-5	TGTGCCAGCAGCCCCAGGGTGGGTGGTTTGGAGACCCAGTACTTC	CASSPRVGGLETQYF
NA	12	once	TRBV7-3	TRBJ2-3	TGTGCCAGCAGGGGGGAAGGTCTCACGCAGTATTTT	CASRGEGLTQYF
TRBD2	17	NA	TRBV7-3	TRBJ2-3	TGTGCCAGCAGCCTCTTACCTAGCGGCGGGGGGACAGATACGCAGTATTTT	CASSLLPSGGGTDTQYF
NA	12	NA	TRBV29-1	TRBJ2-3	TGCAGCGTTGTATCGGGGGCAGATACGCAGTATTTT	CSVVSGADTQYF
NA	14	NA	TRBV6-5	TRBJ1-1	TGTGCCAGCAGTGCCAGGGTTGCGGCCACTGAAGCTTTCTTT	CASSARVAATEAFF
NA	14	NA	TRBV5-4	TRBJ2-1	TGTGCCAGCAGCTTGCAGGGCTCCTACAATGAGCAGTTCTTC	CASSLQGSYNEQFF
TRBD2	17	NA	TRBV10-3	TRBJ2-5	TGTGCCATCAGTGAGAGGTGGACTAGCGGCATTCAAGAGACCCAGTACTTC	CAISERWTSGIQETQYF
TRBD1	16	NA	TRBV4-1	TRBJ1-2	TGCGCCAGCAGCCTACCCTTACAGGGGGGTTTAAGCGGCTACACCTTC	CASSLPLQGGLSGYTF
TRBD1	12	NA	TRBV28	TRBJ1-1	TGTGCCAGCAGTTCGGGGACAGGGAGAGCTTTCTTT	CASSSGTGRAFF
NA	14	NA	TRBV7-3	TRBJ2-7	TGTGCCAGCAGCTTACTTCCAGGGTCCTACGAGCAGTACTTC	CASSLLPGSYEQYF
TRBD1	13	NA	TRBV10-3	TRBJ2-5	TGTGCCATCAGCGACAGGGTGCAAGAGACCCAGTACTTC	CAISDRVQETQYF
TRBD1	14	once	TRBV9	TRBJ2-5	TGTGCCAGCAGCGTAGCGGGACAGCAAGAGACCCAGTACTTC	CASSVAGQQETQYF
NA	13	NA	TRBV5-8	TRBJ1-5	TGTGCCAGCAGCCGCGCTGAGAATCAGCCCCAGCATTTT	CASSRAENQPQHF
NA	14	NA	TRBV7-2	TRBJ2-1	TGTGCCAGCAGCTTAGGGGCTGCCTACAATGAGCAGTTCTTC	CASSLGAAYNEQFF
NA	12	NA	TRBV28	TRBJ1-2	TGTGCCAGCAGTTTGACAGGCTTCGGGAACACCTTC	CASSLTGFGNTF
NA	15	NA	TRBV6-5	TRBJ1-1	TGTGCCAGCAGTTACTCCACAGGGCCGAACACTGAAGCTTTCTTT	CASSYSTGPNTEAFF
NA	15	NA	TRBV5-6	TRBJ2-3	TGTGCCAGCAGTGATTCGTCGACAGGAGGAGATACGCAGTATTTT	CASSDSSTGGDTQYF
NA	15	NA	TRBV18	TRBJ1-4	TGTGCCAGCACCGCGACGTGGGCTGGTAATGAAAAACTGTTTTTT	CASTATWAGNEKLFF
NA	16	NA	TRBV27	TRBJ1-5	TGTGCCAGCTCCCCGTTGGATCAATATAGCAATCAGCCCCAGCATTTT	CASSPLDQYSNQPQHF
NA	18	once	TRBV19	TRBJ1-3	TGTGCCAGTAGTATCCCCTATGGTGGGCGCGGATCTGGAAACACCATATATTTT	CASSIPYGGRGSGNTIYF
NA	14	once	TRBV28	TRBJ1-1	TGTGCCAGCACCAATCGGGGGGGCGGCACTGAAGCTTTCTTT	CASTNRGGGTEAFF
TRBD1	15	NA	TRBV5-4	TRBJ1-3	TGTGCCAGCAGCTCCACAGGGGGTTCGGGAAACACCATATATTTT	CASSSTGGSGNTIYF
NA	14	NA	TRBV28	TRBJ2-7	TGTGCCAGCAGTTTAACCGGGACATCAAACGAGCAGTACTTC	CASSLTGTSNEQYF
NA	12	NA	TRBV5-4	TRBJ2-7	TGTGCCAGCAGCGCAGGGTTCTACGAGCAGTACTTC	CASSAGFYEQYF
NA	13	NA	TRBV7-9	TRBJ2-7	TGTGCCAGCAGCCTAAAGGGCATCTACGAGCAGTACTTC	CASSLKGIYEQYF
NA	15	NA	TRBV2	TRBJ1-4	TGTGCCAGCAGCGATAATCTTATGCCAAATGAAAAACTGTTTTTT	CASSDNLMPNEKLFF
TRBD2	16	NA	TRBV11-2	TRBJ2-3	TGTGCCAGCAGCTTAGGGCTAGCGGGACGCACAGATACGCAGTATTTT	CASSLGLAGRTDTQYF
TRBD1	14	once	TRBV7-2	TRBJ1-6	TGTGCCAGCAGCTGGCGGACAGGGGATTCACCCCTCCACTTT	CASSWRTGDSPLHF
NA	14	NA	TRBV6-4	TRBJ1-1	TGTGCCAGCAGCGCCGACAGGACGAGCACTGAAGCTTTCTTT	CASSADRTSTEAFF
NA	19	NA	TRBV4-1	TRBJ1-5	TGCGCCAGCAGCCGGGGGGGTCCACAAAACTTATATAGCAATCAGCCCCAGCATTTT	CASSRGGPQNLYSNQPQHF